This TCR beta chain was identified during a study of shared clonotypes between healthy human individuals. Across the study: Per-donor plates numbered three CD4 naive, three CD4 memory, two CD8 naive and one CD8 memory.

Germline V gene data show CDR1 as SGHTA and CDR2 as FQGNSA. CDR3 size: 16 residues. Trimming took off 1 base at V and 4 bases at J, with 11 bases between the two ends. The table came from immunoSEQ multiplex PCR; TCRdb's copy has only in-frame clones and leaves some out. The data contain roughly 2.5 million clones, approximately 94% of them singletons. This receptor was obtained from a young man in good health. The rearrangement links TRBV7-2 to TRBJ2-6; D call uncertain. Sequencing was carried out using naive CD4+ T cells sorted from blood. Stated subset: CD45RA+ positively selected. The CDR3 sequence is CASSLGSYPGANVLTF. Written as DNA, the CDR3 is TGTGCCAGCAGCTTAGGATCCTACCCCGGGGCCAACGTCCTGACTTTC.